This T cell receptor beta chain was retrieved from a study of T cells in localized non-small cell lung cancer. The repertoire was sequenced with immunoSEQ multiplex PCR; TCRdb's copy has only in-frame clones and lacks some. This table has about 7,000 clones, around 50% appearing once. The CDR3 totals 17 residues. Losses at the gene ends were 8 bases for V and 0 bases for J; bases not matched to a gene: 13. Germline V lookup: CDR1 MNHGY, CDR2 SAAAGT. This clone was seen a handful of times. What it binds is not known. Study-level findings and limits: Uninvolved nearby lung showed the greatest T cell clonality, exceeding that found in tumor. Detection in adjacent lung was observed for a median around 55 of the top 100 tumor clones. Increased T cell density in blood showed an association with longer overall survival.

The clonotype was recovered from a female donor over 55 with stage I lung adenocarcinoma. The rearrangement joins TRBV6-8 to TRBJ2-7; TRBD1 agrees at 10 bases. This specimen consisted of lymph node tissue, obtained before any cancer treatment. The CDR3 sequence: CASAPPRGQGNSYEQYF. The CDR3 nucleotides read TGTGCCAGCGCTCCCCCGAGGGGACAGGGGAACTCCTACGAGCAGTACTTC.